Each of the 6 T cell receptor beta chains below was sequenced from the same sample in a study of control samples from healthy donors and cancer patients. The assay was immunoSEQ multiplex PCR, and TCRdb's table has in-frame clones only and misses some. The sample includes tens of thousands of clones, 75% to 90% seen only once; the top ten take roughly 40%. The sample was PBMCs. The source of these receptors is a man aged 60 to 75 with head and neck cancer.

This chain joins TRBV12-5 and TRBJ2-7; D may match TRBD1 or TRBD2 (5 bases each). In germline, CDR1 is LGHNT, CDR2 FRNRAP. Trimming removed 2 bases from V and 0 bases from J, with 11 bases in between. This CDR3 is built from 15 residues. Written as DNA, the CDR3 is TGTGCTAGTGGTTTGCAAGGGACCCGCTCCTACGAGCAGTACTTC. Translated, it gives CASGLQGTRSYEQYF.

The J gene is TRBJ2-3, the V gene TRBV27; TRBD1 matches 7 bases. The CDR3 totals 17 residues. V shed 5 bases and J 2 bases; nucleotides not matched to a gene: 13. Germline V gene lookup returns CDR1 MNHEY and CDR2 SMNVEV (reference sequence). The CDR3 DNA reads TGTGCCAGCAGTACCTTGGACAGGCGAGGGGTCACAGATACGCAGTATTTT. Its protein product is CASSTLDRRGVTDTQYF.

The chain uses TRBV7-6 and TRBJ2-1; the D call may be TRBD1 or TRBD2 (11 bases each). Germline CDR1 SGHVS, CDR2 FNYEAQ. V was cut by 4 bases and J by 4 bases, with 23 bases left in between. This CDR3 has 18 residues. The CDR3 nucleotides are TGTGCCAGCAGCTCCGGGACAGGGGGGACTAGCGGATACAATGAGCAGTTCTTC. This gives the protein CASSSGTGGTSGYNEQFF. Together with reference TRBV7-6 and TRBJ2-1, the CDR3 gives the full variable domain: GAGVSQSPRYKVTKRGQDVALRCDPISGHVSLYWYRQALGQGPEFLTYFNYEAQQDKSGLPNDRFSAERPEGSISTLTIQRTEQRDSAMYRCASSSGTGGTSGYNEQFFGPGTRLTVL.

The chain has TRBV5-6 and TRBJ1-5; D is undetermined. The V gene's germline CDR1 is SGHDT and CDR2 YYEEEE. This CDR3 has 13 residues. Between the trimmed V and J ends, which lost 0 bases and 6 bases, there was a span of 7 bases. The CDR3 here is CASSLGDTQPQHF. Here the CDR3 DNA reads TGTGCCAGCAGCTTGGGGGATACTCAGCCCCAGCATTTT.

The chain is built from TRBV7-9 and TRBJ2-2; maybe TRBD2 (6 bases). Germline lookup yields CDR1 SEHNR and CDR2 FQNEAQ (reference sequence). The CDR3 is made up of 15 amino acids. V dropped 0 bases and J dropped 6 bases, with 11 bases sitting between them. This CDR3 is CASSLAGSAAGELFF. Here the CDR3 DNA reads TGTGCCAGCAGCTTAGCCGGGAGCGCCGCCGGGGAGCTGTTTTTT.

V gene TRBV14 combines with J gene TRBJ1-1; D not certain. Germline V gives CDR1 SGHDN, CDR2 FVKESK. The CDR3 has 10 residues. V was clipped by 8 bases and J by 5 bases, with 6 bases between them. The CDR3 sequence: CASGGTEAFF. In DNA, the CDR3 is TGTGCCAGCGGAGGGACTGAAGCTTTCTTT. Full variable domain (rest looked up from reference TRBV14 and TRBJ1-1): EAGVTQFPSHSVIEKGQTVTLRCDPISGHDNLYWYRRVMGKEIKFLLHFVKESKQDESGMPNNRFLAERTGGTYSTLKVQPAELEDSGVYFCASGGTEAFFGQGTRLTVV.